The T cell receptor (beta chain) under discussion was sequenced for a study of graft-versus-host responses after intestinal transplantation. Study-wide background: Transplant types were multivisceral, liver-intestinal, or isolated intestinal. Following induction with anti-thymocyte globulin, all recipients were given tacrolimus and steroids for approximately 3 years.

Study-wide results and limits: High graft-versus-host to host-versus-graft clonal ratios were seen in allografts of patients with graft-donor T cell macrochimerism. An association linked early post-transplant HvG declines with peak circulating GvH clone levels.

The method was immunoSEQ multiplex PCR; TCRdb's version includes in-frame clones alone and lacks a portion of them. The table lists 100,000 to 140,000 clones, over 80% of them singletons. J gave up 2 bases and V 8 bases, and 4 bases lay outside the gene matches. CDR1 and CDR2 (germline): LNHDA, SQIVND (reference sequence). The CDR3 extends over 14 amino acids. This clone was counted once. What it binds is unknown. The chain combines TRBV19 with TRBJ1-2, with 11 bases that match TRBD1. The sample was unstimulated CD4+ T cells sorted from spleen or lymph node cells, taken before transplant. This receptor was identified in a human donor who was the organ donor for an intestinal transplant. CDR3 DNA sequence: TGTGCCAGTTTGGGGGACAGGGGGAACTATGGCTACACCTTC. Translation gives CASLGDRGNYGYTF. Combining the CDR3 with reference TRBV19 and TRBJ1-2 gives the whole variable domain DGGITQSPKYLFRKEGQNVTLSCEQNLNHDAMYWYRQDPGQGLRLIYYSQIVNDFQKGDIAEGYSVSREKKESFPLTVTSAQKNPTAFYLCASLGDRGNYGYTFGSGTRLTVV.